These 9 T cell receptor beta chains were sequenced from one sample in a study of STAT5B mutations in CD4+ large granular lymphocyte leukemia. Sequenced by immunoSEQ multiplex PCR; TCRdb stores in-frame clones only, minus some. The table records 30,000 to 40,000 clones, around 88% of them present only once. Sequencing was carried out using CD4+ T cells from blood buffy coats. The receptors come from a human donor in good health.

The V gene is TRBV11-2, the J gene TRBJ1-3; D perhaps matches TRBD1 (5 bases). This CDR3 is 16 amino acids long. V shed 0 bases and J shed 0 bases, with 9 bases lying between them. Germline V gene lookup returns CDR1 SGHAT and CDR2 FQNNGV. CDR3 nucleotides: TGTGCCAGCAGCTTAGACCGGGGCAACTCTGGAAACACCATATATTTT. Its protein is CASSLDRGNSGNTIYF.

Regarding this clone: At one end the junction does not follow the germline gene, possibly because of a read error. The rearrangement joins TRBV7-7 to TRBJ2-1, with 8 nucleotides matching TRBD2. Per the germline V gene, CDR1 is SSHAT and CDR2 is FNYEAQ (reference sequence). The CDR3 extends over 15 amino acids. The CDR3 reads CASSLVAGGEGEQFF. For the CDR3, the DNA is TGTGCTAGCAGCTTAGTGGCGGGAGGAGAAGGTGAGCAGTTCTTC.

Remarks on this clone: This sample includes further DNA sequences coding for the same CDR3. The V call is TRBV4-3, the J call TRBJ2-7; TRBD2 matches 7 bases. The V gene's germline CDR1 is LGHNA and CDR2 YSLEER. The length of the CDR3 is 15 residues. The ends lost 3 bases at V and 3 bases at J; junction bases unmatched: 8. CDR3 nucleotide sequence: TGCGCCAGCAGCCAGGGGGGAGGGCCTAACTACGAGCAGTACTTC. Protein product: CASSQGGGPNYEQYF.

This clone was picked up one time. The chain recombines TRBV7-2 with TRBJ2-2, with D maybe TRBD1 (5 bases). The CDR3 runs 14 residues. Germline loops: CDR1 SGHTA, CDR2 FQGNSA. V lost 7 bases to trimming and J lost 6 bases, with 15 bases between them. The CDR3 bases are TGTGCCAGCACCATCTCGGACACCCCCGGGGAGCTGTTTTTT. It encodes CASTISDTPGELFF.

This clone is a singleton in its sample. The chain uses TRBV14 and TRBJ2-1, with D tentatively TRBD2 (5 bases). CDR1 and CDR2 from the germline V gene are SGHDN and FVKESK. This CDR3 region has 16 residues. Trimming took off 2 bases at V and 1 base at J, with 12 bases between the two ends. In DNA form, the CDR3 reads TGTGCCAGCAGCCAAAGAGCGGTTTGGTCCTACAATGAGCAGTTCTTC. Translating it yields CASSQRAVWSYNEQFF. The complete variable domain, with remaining parts taken from reference TRBV14 and TRBJ2-1, reads EAGVTQFPSHSVIEKGQTVTLRCDPISGHDNLYWYRRVMGKEIKFLLHFVKESKQDESGMPNNRFLAERTGGTYSTLKVQPAELEDSGVYFCASSQRAVWSYNEQFFGPGTRLTVL.

The V call is TRBV30, the J call TRBJ2-5; D tentatively fits TRBD1 or TRBD2 (5 bases each). The CDR3 spans 14 residues. The germline CDR1 and CDR2 sequences are GTSNPN and SVGIG (reference sequence). V lost 4 bases to trimming and J lost 5 bases, with 17 bases between them. The chain's CDR3 is CAWNPGTAAETQYF. The CDR3 DNA follows: TGTGCCTGGAACCCCGGGACGGCAGCCGAGACCCAGTACTTC.

The chain couples TRBV25-1 to TRBJ1-2; 7 nucleotides align to TRBD1. The CDR3 contains 15 residues. The ends lost 10 bases at V and 8 bases at J; junction bases unmatched: 19. Looked up from germline, CDR1 is MGHDK and CDR2 is SYGVNS. The CDR3 coding sequence is TGTGCCACCCAGTCTGCATTGACAGGGAGTGGCGGCTACACCTTC. This codes for CATQSALTGSGGYTF.

The sample holds one count of this clone. The J gene is TRBJ2-1, the V gene TRBV4-3; 9 bases align to TRBD2. Germline values: CDR1 LGHNA, CDR2 YSLEER. This CDR3 region has 16 residues. V shed 4 bases, J shed 6 bases, and the junction held 10 bases outside the gene matches. The DNA for the CDR3 is TGCGCCAGCAGCCCCTATAGCGGGGGCCGTACCAATGAGCAGTTCTTC. It translates to CASSPYSGGRTNEQFF.

This clone was counted once. The chain is built from TRBV7-3 and TRBJ2-1, with 9 bases identical to TRBD2. Per germline, CDR1 SGHTA and CDR2 FQGTGA. Trimming removed 5 bases from V and 7 bases from J; junction bases left unmatched: 9. The length of the CDR3 is 15 residues. The CDR3 protein is CASSNSGSLGNEQFF. CDR3 coding DNA: TGTGCCAGCAGCAATAGCGGGAGTCTGGGGAATGAGCAGTTCTTC.